Listed below are T cell receptor beta chains from one sample, sequenced in a study of control samples from healthy donors and cancer patients. Sequenced by immunoSEQ multiplex PCR; TCRdb stores in-frame clones only, minus some. This sample has about 89,000 clones; over 65% occur once, and the top ten carry 2.1%. Source material: blood. Receptors originate from a woman aged 40 to 55 in good health. Each CDR3 is given with its conserved first and last residue. A D gene is named only where the DNA matches it firmly. The size field is filled for only some rows; it gives once, few, many or a size class.

v_gene	d_gene	abundance	j_gene	CDR3aa	CDR3nt
TRBV9	NA	NA	TRBJ1-4	CASSLNSGQSNEKLFF	TGTGCCAGCAGCCTCAATTCTGGACAGTCTAATGAAAAACTGTTTTTT
TRBV6-5	NA	NA	TRBJ1-6	CASRITGNSPLHF	TGTGCCAGCAGGATAACAGGAAATTCACCCCTCCACTTT
TRBV30	TRBD1	NA	TRBJ1-2	CAWRPGQGAKSHGYTF	TGTGCCTGGAGGCCCGGACAGGGGGCGAAGTCCCATGGCTACACCTTC
TRBV11-3	NA	NA	TRBJ2-1	CASSLDQVNEQFF	TGTGCCAGCAGCTTAGATCAGGTCAATGAGCAGTTCTTC
TRBV7-9	NA	NA	TRBJ2-5	CASSARQSQETQYF	TGTGCCAGCAGCGCCCGCCAGAGCCAAGAGACCCAGTACTTC
TRBV19	TRBD2	NA	TRBJ2-1	CASSIPSGGAHNEQFF	TGTGCCAGTAGTATCCCTAGCGGGGGGGCTCACAATGAGCAGTTCTTC
TRBV6-2/TRBV6-3	NA	NA	TRBJ1-6	CASSIQQNSPLHF	TGTGCCAGCAGTATCCAACAGAATTCACCCCTCCACTTT
TRBV6-4	NA	NA	TRBJ2-1	CASSGSGIPYNEQFF	TGTGCCAGCAGTGGGTCGGGAATACCCTACAATGAGCAGTTCTTC
TRBV9	NA	NA	TRBJ2-3	CASSVEGRNTQYF	TGTGCCAGCAGCGTAGAGGGTCGTAATACGCAGTATTTT
TRBV27	TRBD2	NA	TRBJ2-2	CASSFLRGGGTGELFF	TGTGCCAGCAGTTTTCTCCGGGGGGGCGGCACCGGGGAGCTGTTTTTT
TRBV2	TRBD1	NA	TRBJ1-1	CASSGQGTPEAFF	TGTGCCAGCAGTGGACAGGGGACCCCTGAAGCTTTCTTT
TRBV24-1	NA	NA	TRBJ2-2	CATSRRGNTGELFF	TGTGCCACCAGTCGCAGGGGGAACACCGGGGAGCTGTTTTTT
TRBV6-5	TRBD1	NA	TRBJ1-5	CASSYTQGFNQPQHF	TGTGCCAGCAGTTACACACAGGGGTTTAATCAGCCCCAGCATTTT
TRBV5-8	NA	NA	TRBJ2-1	CASSSGGVMMYNEQFF	TGTGCCAGCAGCTCGGGCGGGGTGATGATGTACAATGAGCAGTTCTTC
TRBV11-3	NA	NA	TRBJ2-7	CASSLDGGRRVDEQYF	TGTGCCAGCAGCTTAGATGGGGGGAGGCGGGTCGACGAGCAGTACTTC
TRBV10-1	TRBD1	NA	TRBJ1-1	CASSPLGEGQTFTEAFF	TGCGCCAGCAGTCCTCTGGGCGAGGGACAGACTTTCACTGAAGCTTTCTTT
TRBV7-3	NA	NA	TRBJ2-3	CASSLGLTTDTQYF	TGTGCCAGCAGCTTAGGACTAACCACAGATACGCAGTATTTT
TRBV27	TRBD1	NA	TRBJ2-6	CASSWTGGAYGANVLTF	TGTGCCAGCAGTTGGACAGGGGGCGCCTATGGGGCCAACGTCCTGACTTTC
TRBV6-5	NA	NA	TRBJ2-5	CASSSTGLGKTQYF	TGTGCCAGCAGTTCTACCGGGTTGGGGAAGACCCAGTACTTC
TRBV12-3/TRBV12-4	NA	few	TRBJ1-1	CASSFFTEAFF	TGTGCCAGCAGTTTTTTCACTGAAGCTTTCTTT
TRBV11-3	NA	NA	TRBJ1-1	CASSLGQMNTEAFF	TGTGCCAGCAGCTTAGGGCAGATGAACACTGAAGCTTTCTTT
TRBV6-6	TRBD2	NA	TRBJ2-5	CASSFPGTSLETQYF	TGTGCCAGCAGTTTCCCCGGGACTAGCTTGGAGACCCAGTACTTC
TRBV4-3	NA	NA	TRBJ2-2	CASSQDLGGDRFPGELFF	TGCGCCAGCAGCCAAGATTTGGGAGGGGACAGGTTCCCCGGGGAGCTGTTTTTT
TRBV3-1/TRBV3-2	TRBD1	NA	TRBJ1-2	CASSQTVRQGSDGYTF	TGTGCCAGCAGCCAAACAGTTAGACAGGGTTCGGATGGCTACACCTTC
TRBV19	TRBD1	NA	TRBJ1-1	CASSITGGGTEAFF	TGTGCCAGTAGTATTACAGGGGGCGGCACTGAAGCTTTCTTT
TRBV5-6	NA	NA	TRBJ1-1	CASSLSTATSYTEAFF	TGTGCCAGCAGCTTGAGCACAGCGACAAGTTACACTGAAGCTTTCTTT
TRBV20-1	NA	NA	TRBJ1-1	CSASPPGDIEAFF	TGCAGTGCTAGTCCCCCCGGAGATATTGAAGCTTTCTTT
TRBV6-2/TRBV6-3	NA	NA	TRBJ1-1	CASSYRWAEAFF	TGTGCCAGCAGTTACCGTTGGGCTGAAGCTTTCTTT
TRBV6-5	NA	NA	TRBJ1-3	CASIYRTGLGNTIYF	TGTGCCAGCATTTACAGAACAGGGCTCGGAAACACCATATATTTT
TRBV5-4	NA	NA	TRBJ1-1	CASSSKQGWISEAFF	TGTGCCAGCAGCTCCAAACAGGGCTGGATCTCTGAAGCTTTCTTT
TRBV14	NA	NA	TRBJ1-3	CASSPAPGIGNTIYF	TGTGCCAGCAGTCCTGCCCCAGGCATTGGAAACACCATATATTTT
TRBV6-5	NA	NA	TRBJ1-6	CASSYSIRGADSPLHF	TGTGCCAGCAGTTACTCGATTCGGGGGGCGGATTCACCCCTCCACTTT
TRBV12-3/TRBV12-4	NA	NA	TRBJ2-3	CASSLGSKDTQYF	TGTGCCAGCAGTTTGGGGTCTAAAGATACGCAGTATTTT
TRBV12-3/TRBV12-4	TRBD2	NA	TRBJ2-3	CASSQLAGDTQYF	TGTGCCAGCAGCCAATTAGCGGGGGATACGCAGTATTTT
TRBV5-6	NA	once	TRBJ1-4	CASSLGVAEKLFF	TGTGCCAGCAGCTTGGGCGTTGCTGAAAAACTGTTTTTT
TRBV6-2/TRBV6-3	NA	NA	TRBJ2-5	CASSEGGETQYF	TGTGCCAGCAGTGAGGGTGGAGAGACCCAGTACTTC
TRBV29-1	NA	few	TRBJ1-2	CSVETGGYTF	TGCAGCGTTGAGACGGGTGGCTACACCTTC
TRBV5-5	NA	NA	TRBJ1-3	CASSFQGNTIYF	TGTGCCAGCAGCTTTCAGGGAAACACCATATATTTT
TRBV5-6	TRBD1	NA	TRBJ2-1	CASSLEGAWRYEQFF	TGTGCCAGCAGCTTGGAGGGGGCATGGCGATATGAGCAGTTCTTC
TRBV7-2	NA	NA	TRBJ2-2	CASSILRGLHTGELFF	TGTGCCAGCAGCATCCTTCGGGGGTTACACACCGGGGAGCTGTTTTTT
TRBV6-1	NA	NA	TRBJ1-6	CASSERGANSPLHF	TGTGCCAGCAGTGAACGGGGGGCTAATTCACCCCTCCACTTT
TRBV29-1	TRBD1	NA	TRBJ1-2	CSVVLQGDGYTF	TGCAGCGTGGTACTACAGGGGGATGGCTACACCTTC
TRBV27	NA	NA	TRBJ2-1	CASSLGQRSSYNEQFF	TGTGCCAGCAGTTTAGGCCAGCGCAGCTCCTACAATGAGCAGTTCTTC
TRBV27	TRBD1	NA	TRBJ2-7	CASSLRDRGYEQYF	TGTGCCAGCAGCCTCCGGGACAGGGGATACGAGCAGTACTTC
TRBV7-9	TRBD1	NA	TRBJ2-2	CASSLRGQGTGELFF	TGTGCCAGCAGCTTACGGGGACAGGGTACCGGGGAGCTGTTTTTT
TRBV5-5	NA	NA	TRBJ2-1	CASSQGRSTYNEQFF	TGTGCCAGCAGCCAGGGACGCTCCACCTACAATGAGCAGTTCTTC
TRBV5-6	NA	NA	TRBJ2-2	CASSLLSRLGNTGELFF	TGTGCCAGCAGCTTGCTGAGTCGCCTCGGGAACACCGGGGAGCTGTTTTTT
TRBV6-5	NA	NA	TRBJ2-3	CASSYSADKYTQYF	TGTGCCAGCAGTTACTCGGCGGATAAGTATACGCAGTATTTT
TRBV10-3	NA	NA	TRBJ1-5	CAISGEGNQPQHF	TGTGCCATCAGTGGCGAAGGGAATCAGCCCCAGCATTTT
TRBV1	NA	NA	TRBJ1-6	CTTMRSGGGTGPPLHF	TGCACCACCATGAGATCAGGTGGGGGTACAGGTCCACCCCTCCACTTT